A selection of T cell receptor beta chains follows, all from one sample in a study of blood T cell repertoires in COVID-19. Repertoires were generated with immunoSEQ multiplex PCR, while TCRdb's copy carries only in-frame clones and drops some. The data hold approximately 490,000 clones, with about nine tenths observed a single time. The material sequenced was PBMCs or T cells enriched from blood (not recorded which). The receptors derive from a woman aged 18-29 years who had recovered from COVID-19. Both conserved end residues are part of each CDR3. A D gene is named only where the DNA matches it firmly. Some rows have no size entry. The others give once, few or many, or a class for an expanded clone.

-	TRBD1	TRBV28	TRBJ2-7	CASSHPGTGGFEQYF	TGTGCCAGCAGTCACCCCGGGACAGGGGGCTTCGAGCAGTACTTC
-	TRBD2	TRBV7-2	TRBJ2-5	CASSLQRGPQETQYF	TGTGCCAGCAGCTTACAGCGGGGGCCCCAAGAGACCCAGTACTTC
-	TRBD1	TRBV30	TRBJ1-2	CAWNRQQSTGNGYTF	TGTGCCTGGAATCGTCAACAATCGACAGGGAATGGCTACACCTTC
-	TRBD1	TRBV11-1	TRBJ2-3	CASSLAGQGSDTQYF	TGTGCCAGCAGCTTAGCCGGACAGGGATCAGATACGCAGTATTTT
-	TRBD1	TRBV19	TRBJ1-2	CATAQGDYGYTF	TGTGCCACGGCACAGGGGGACTATGGCTACACCTTC
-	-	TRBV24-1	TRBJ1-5	CATSDSGQPQHF	TGTGCCACCAGTGATTCCGGTCAGCCCCAGCATTTT
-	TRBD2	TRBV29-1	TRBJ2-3	CSVTGLAGVTDTQYF	TGCAGCGTGACGGGACTAGCGGGGGTCACAGATACGCAGTATTTT
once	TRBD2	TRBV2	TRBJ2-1	CASSATSGNEQFF	TGTGCCAGCAGTGCGACTAGCGGCAATGAGCAGTTCTTC
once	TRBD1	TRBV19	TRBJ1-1	CASSKRQGDTEAFF	TGTGCCAGTAGTAAAAGACAGGGTGACACTGAAGCTTTCTTT
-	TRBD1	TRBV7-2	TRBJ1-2	CASHRGLNYGYTF	TGTGCCAGTCACAGGGGGCTCAACTATGGCTACACCTTC
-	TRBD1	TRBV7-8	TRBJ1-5	CASSLGTGSNQPQHF	TGTGCCAGCAGCTTGGGGACAGGTAGCAATCAGCCCCAGCATTTT
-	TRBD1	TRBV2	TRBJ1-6	CASSETGGSYNSPLHF	TGTGCCAGCAGTGAAACAGGGGGATCCTATAATTCACCCCTCCACTTT
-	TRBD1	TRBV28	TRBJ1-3	CASSYDRGLGNTIYF	TGTGCCAGCAGTTACGACAGGGGCCTTGGAAACACCATATATTTT
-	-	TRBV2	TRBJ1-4	CASRKQGEGEKLFF	TGTGCCAGCAGGAAACAGGGAGAAGGGGAAAAACTGTTTTTT
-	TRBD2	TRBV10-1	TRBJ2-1	CARRGKAGGDDNEQFF	TGCGCCCGCCGCGGAAAAGCGGGGGGTGATGACAATGAGCAGTTCTTC